The rows below give T cell receptor beta chains drawn from one sample of a study of cytomegalovirus exposure and HLA in healthy donors. Clones were sequenced by immunoSEQ multiplex PCR, and TCRdb holds only the in-frame ones, with some missing. The table lists 150,000 to 200,000 clones, under 80% of them singletons. The sample comprised PBMCs. The receptor set was obtained from a man aged 40-50 years in good health and CMV-seronegative. CDR3s include the opening cysteine and the closing phenylalanine or tryptophan. The D gene is left open where the match is weak. Part of the rows lack a size; the others show once, few, many or a class for expanded clones.

j_call v_call d_call clone_size cdr3_aa cdr3_nt
TRBJ1-5 TRBV19 - once CASSYWGEVNQPQHF TGTGCCAGTAGTTATTGGGGGGAGGTCAATCAGCCCCAGCATTTT
TRBJ1-4 TRBV5-5 - - CASSLAGYNNEKLFF TGTGCCAGCAGCTTGGCGGGATACAATAATGAAAAACTGTTTTTT
TRBJ1-5 TRBV19 - - CASRLTSFASNQPQHF TGTGCCAGTAGACTAACCTCCTTCGCAAGCAATCAGCCCCAGCATTTT
TRBJ2-1 TRBV30 - - CAWSGGTPSYNEQFF TGTGCCTGGAGTGGCGGGACGCCCTCCTACAATGAGCAGTTCTTC
TRBJ1-1 TRBV20-1 - - CSARRGSEAFF TGCAGTGCCCGAAGGGGGTCTGAAGCTTTCTTT
TRBJ1-2 TRBV7-9 TRBD1 - CSSSDRRGELGGYTF TGTTCCAGCAGCGATCGCAGGGGGGAACTAGGGGGCTACACCTTC
TRBJ2-2 TRBV14 TRBD2 - CASSRLAGDTGELFF TGTGCCAGCAGCCGACTAGCGGGAGACACCGGGGAGCTGTTTTTT
TRBJ1-6 TRBV30 TRBD1 few CACNHRQGDSPLHF TGTGCCTGCAACCACCGACAGGGGGATTCACCCCTCCACTTT
TRBJ2-2 TRBV30 - - CAWSFSGELFF TGTGCCTGGAGTTTCTCCGGGGAGCTGTTTTTT
TRBJ1-1 TRBV10-3 - - CAISEYSRVNTEAFF TGTGCCATCAGTGAGTACTCACGGGTGAACACTGAAGCTTTCTTT
TRBJ2-2 TRBV4-2 TRBD2 - CASSPGLAGGPGTGELFF TGTGCCAGCAGCCCGGGACTAGCGGGAGGGCCCGGCACCGGGGAGCTGTTTTTT
TRBJ2-3 TRBV9 - once CASSVGGDSRTDTQYF TGTGCCAGCAGCGTAGGGGGGGACTCCCGCACAGATACGCAGTATTTT
TRBJ1-2 TRBV5-1 - - CASAGDGGYTF TGCGCCAGCGCAGGGGACGGTGGCTACACCTTC
TRBJ2-1 TRBV7-8 TRBD1 - CASSLAGDRRSYNEQFF TGTGCCAGCAGCTTAGCTGGGGACAGGCGCTCCTACAATGAGCAGTTCTTC